Presented here are 21 T cell receptor beta chains from one specimen sequenced in a study of blood T cell repertoires in COVID-19. Produced via immunoSEQ multiplex PCR; TCRdb's table is partial and in-frame only. This table holds 60,000 or so clones, 78% found once. Sequences were obtained from peripheral blood. The receptors were sampled from a human donor in a cohort sampled during active COVID-19.

The rearrangement joins TRBV7-6 to TRBJ2-7; 7 bases map to TRBD1. V shed 4 bases and J 2 bases; nucleotides not matched to a gene: 5. CDR1 is SGHVS and CDR2 is FNYEAQ in the germline V gene. The CDR3 spans 14 residues. The CDR3 region is CASSSRDRTYEQYF. As DNA, the CDR3 is TGTGCCAGCAGCTCCCGGGACAGAACCTACGAGCAGTACTTC.

The V gene is TRBV30, the J gene TRBJ1-2, with 7 bases matching TRBD1. V lost 0 bases and J lost 7; bases outside the gene matches: 5. The CDR3 is 13 residues long. Germline CDR1 reads GTSNPN; CDR2 reads SVGIG (reference sequence). The DNA for the CDR3 is TGTGCCTGGAGTGTACAGGGGTCAGGTGGCTACACCTTC. Amino acids: CAWSVQGSGGYTF.

The count of this clone is one. The chain carries TRBV4-2 and TRBJ2-7; 9 bases are shared with TRBD2. The CDR3 has 13 amino acids. V gave up 8 bases and J gave up 6 bases; unmatched junction bases: 8. The germline V gene has CDR1 LGHNA and CDR2 YNFKEQ. The CDR3 nucleotides read TGTGCCAGCGGCTCACTAGCGGGCGGCGAGCAGTACTTC. Amino acid sequence: CASGSLAGGEQYF.

This chain links TRBV6-2 or TRBV6-3 with TRBJ2-1; 8 bases match TRBD2. The V segment lost 0 bases and the J segment 6 bases; nucleotides outside the gene matches: 4. The CDR3 spans 15 residues. Germline V gives CDR1 MNHEY, CDR2 SVGEGT. This chain's CDR3 is CASSYSGTRGNEQFF. The CDR3 bases are TGTGCCAGCAGTTACTCGGGGACTAGAGGCAATGAGCAGTTCTTC.

This clone was picked up one time. This chain connects TRBV19 to TRBJ1-5, with a tentative D call TRBD1 (5 bases). V lost 6 bases to trimming and J lost 2 bases, with 14 bases between them. There are 15 residues in the CDR3. Germline CDR1 reads LNHDA; CDR2 reads SQIVND (reference sequence). The CDR3 DNA is TGTGCCAGTAGCGCAGGGATTCTGGGCAATCAGCCCCAGCATTTT. Protein product: CASSAGILGNQPQHF. Together with reference TRBV19 and TRBJ1-5, the CDR3 gives the full variable domain: DGGITQSPKYLFRKEGQNVTLSCEQNLNHDAMYWYRQDPGQGLRLIYYSQIVNDFQKGDIAEGYSVSREKKESFPLTVTSAQKNPTAFYLCASSAGILGNQPQHFGDGTRLSIL.

This clone is a singleton in its sample. The CDR3 protein is CASSFGHFISGNTIYF. The CDR3 region has the DNA TGTGCCAGCAGTTTCGGACACTTTATCTCTGGAAACACCATATATTTT. The V call is TRBV5-6, the J call TRBJ1-3, with a possible D match to TRBD1 (5 bases). This CDR3 contains 16 residues. Trimming shortened V by 5 bases and J by 0 bases, and 15 bases separated the two germline ends. The germline V gene encodes CDR1 SGHDT and CDR2 YYEEEE.

This clone has just one count. The rearrangement links TRBV9 to TRBJ2-7, with a weak D call TRBD2 (7 bases). Germline lookup yields CDR1 SGDLS and CDR2 YYNGEE. V was shortened by 0 bases and J by 1 base, with 8 bases between the two germline ends. The CDR3 consists of 14 residues. The DNA for the CDR3 is TGTGCCAGCAGCGTAGAGGGGGGGTCCTACGAGCAGTACTTC. Protein: CASSVEGGSYEQYF.

CDR3 residues: CASIPGGDRAGELFF. The CDR3 nucleotides read TGTGCCAGTATCCCGGGGGGGGATCGGGCCGGGGAGCTGTTTTTT. V and J are TRBV19 and TRBJ2-2; 8 bases match TRBD2. CDR1 is LNHDA, CDR2 SQIVND, per germline (reference sequence). The CDR3 has 15 amino acids. Trimming took 7 bases from V and 6 from J; bases not matched to a gene: 10.

The J gene is TRBJ1-5, the V gene TRBV7-2, with a tentative D call TRBD1 (6 bases). Trimming left V 6 bases short and J 4 bases short, with 13 bases between. The germline V gene encodes CDR1 SGHTA and CDR2 FQGNSA. The CDR3 covers 14 residues. This CDR3 reads CASSLSRGNQPQHF. CDR3 sequence (DNA): TGTGCCAGCAGTCTTAGCAGGGGTAATCAGCCCCAGCATTTT.

J is TRBJ1-2 and V is TRBV5-1, with TRBD1 identical over 12 bases. CDR3 length: 18 residues. CDR1 is SGHRS, CDR2 YFSETQ, per germline. The J segment lost 7 bases and the V segment lost 2 bases, leaving 15 bases of the junction unmatched. The CDR3 DNA reads as TGCGCCAGCAGCTTAGGCCCTGCTCCGGGACAGGGGGCGGTTGGCTACACCTTC. This sequence encodes CASSLGPAPGQGAVGYTF.

The chain has TRBV28 and TRBJ1-5; possible D gene TRBD1, 5 bases. The V and J ends lost 1 base and 4 bases respectively, with 11 bases between them. Germline V gene data show CDR1 as MDHEN and CDR2 as SYDVKM. There are 15 residues in the CDR3. This CDR3 reads CASSLLQGRNQPQHF. In DNA form, the CDR3 reads TGTGCCAGCAGTTTATTGCAGGGTCGGAATCAGCCCCAGCATTTT. The variable domain in full, completed from reference TRBV28 and TRBJ1-5, reads DVKVTQSSRYLVKRTGEKVFLECVQDMDHENMFWYRQDPGLGLRLIYFSYDVKMKEKGDIPEGYSVSREKKERFSLILESASTNQTSMYLCASSLLQGRNQPQHFGDGTRLSIL.

This clone was observed a few times. V usage is TRBV5-1 and J usage is TRBJ2-6, with 11 bases that match TRBD2. Looked up from germline, CDR1 is SGHRS and CDR2 is YFSETQ. CDR3 length: 18 amino acids. With 0 bases clipped from V and 0 bases from J, the junction kept 2 bases outside the gene matches. CDR3 nucleotides: TGCGCCAGCAGCTTGGCCGGGACTAGCGGCTCTGGGGCCAACGTCCTGACTTTC. This gives the protein CASSLAGTSGSGANVLTF.

The chain carries TRBV7-9 and TRBJ2-7; tentatively, D is TRBD2 (5 bases). CDR3 length: 11 amino acids. Trimming shortened V by 8 bases and J by 4 bases, and 9 bases separated the two germline ends. CDR1 and CDR2 from the germline V gene are SEHNR and FQNEAQ (reference sequence). The CDR3 sequence: CASSGSYEQYF. CDR3 nucleotide sequence: TGTGCCAGCTCGGGATCATACGAGCAGTACTTC.

The J gene is TRBJ2-7, the V gene TRBV9, with 8 bases lining up with TRBD1. The CDR3 consists of 15 residues. Germline CDR1 reads SGDLS; CDR2 reads YYNGEE. J was trimmed by 4 bases and V by 7 bases; bases with no gene match: 13. CDR3 sequence reads: CASSPWGTGGYEQYF. The CDR3 region has the DNA TGTGCCAGCTCACCCTGGGGGACAGGAGGATACGAGCAGTACTTC.

This chain connects TRBV5-6 to TRBJ2-1; 9 positions agree with TRBD2. The CDR3 covers 15 residues. Germline V gives CDR1 SGHDT, CDR2 YYEEEE. J lost 7 bases, V lost 7 bases, and 12 bases had no gene match. Here the CDR3 reads CASQRRGGRRNEQFF. For the CDR3, the DNA is TGTGCCAGCCAAAGGCGGGGGGGCCGTAGGAATGAGCAGTTCTTC.

This clone occurred once. V and J are TRBV5-1 and TRBJ2-1; 8 positions agree with TRBD2. The CDR3 consists of 15 residues. Germline trimming cut 6 bases from V and 4 bases from J; bases unmatched to any gene: 9. The germline CDR1 and CDR2 sequences are SGHRS and YFSETQ. CDR3 residues: CASKAGLDTYNEQFF. The CDR3 region has the DNA TGCGCCAGCAAGGCGGGACTAGATACTTACAATGAGCAGTTCTTC.

J is TRBJ2-7 and V is TRBV28, with D possibly TRBD2 on 6 matching bases. The CDR3 covers 15 residues. The ends were cut back, 5 bases at V and 3 bases at J, with 17 bases in the middle. Germline loops: CDR1 MDHEN, CDR2 SYDVKM. CDR3 amino acids: CASSQERTIGYEQYF. The CDR3 region has the DNA TGTGCCAGCAGTCAAGAACGGACTATAGGCTACGAGCAGTACTTC.

The chain has TRBV27 and TRBJ2-7; 9 bases align to TRBD1. After removal of 5 bases from V and 7 bases from J, the junction contained 6 bases not matched to a gene. The CDR3 totals 13 residues. Germline loops: CDR1 MNHEY, CDR2 SMNVEV (reference sequence). CDR3 DNA sequence: TGTGCCAGCAGTCGTGGACAGGGGTGGGAGCAGTACTTC. It codes for CASSRGQGWEQYF.

This chain uses TRBV7-3 with TRBJ2-7; D is possibly TRBD1 (6 bases). Looked up from germline, CDR1 is SGHTA and CDR2 is FQGTGA. This CDR3 spans 15 amino acids. The V and J ends lost 2 bases and 0 bases respectively, with 11 bases between them. The CDR3 sequence is CASSLEGGPSYEQYF. In DNA form, the CDR3 reads TGTGCCAGCAGCTTAGAAGGGGGTCCCTCCTACGAGCAGTACTTC.

This clone was detected once. This chain connects TRBV3-1 (or the pseudogene TRBV3-2) to TRBJ1-2; the D is unclear. This CDR3 is 12 amino acids long. V lost 5 bases, J lost 8 bases, and 12 bases lay in between. The germline gives CDR1 LGHDT, CDR2 YNNKEL (reference sequence). CDR3 coding DNA: TGTGCCAGCAGCGTGGGTTGGGCCGGCTACACCTTC. This translates into CASSVGWAGYTF.

The V and J genes are TRBV6-2 or TRBV6-3 and TRBJ1-1; D might be TRBD1 (5 bases). Germline V CDR1 and CDR2: MNHEY, SVGEGT. V was pared by 0 bases and J by 2 bases, with 10 bases between. The CDR3 totals 15 residues. The CDR3 sequence is CASSYSGGPNTEAFF. The CDR3 DNA is TGTGCCAGCAGTTACTCGGGGGGACCAAACACTGAAGCTTTCTTT.